This TCR beta chain was captured in a study of identical twins. Broader study findings: A lower insertion count was a feature of abundant cord blood beta clonotypes, with no such feature in memory repertoires.

As for this clonotype: Antigen: not known.

CDR3 length equals 16 residues. Germline V gene lookup returns CDR1 SGHVS and CDR2 FQNEAQ. V dropped 1 base and J dropped 3 bases, with 15 bases sitting between them. TCRdb passed the 5' RACE reads through MiXCR, listing each CDR3 protein once. The table shows 1.5 million to 2 million distinct CDR3 sequences, with less than 40% occurring only once. The sequencing input was cord blood. The TCR was taken from a newborn girl in good health. The rearrangement joins TRBV7-8 to TRBJ1-1; weak D call: TRBD1 (6 bases). The CDR3 loop is CASSLDPSQGDTEAFF. The DNA of the CDR3 is TGTGCCAGCAGCTTAGATCCCTCACAGGGCGACACTGAAGCTTTCTTT.